This T cell receptor (beta chain) was observed in a study of shared clonotypes between healthy human individuals. Study-level points and caveats: Sharing across a handful of donors was seen in around 5% of naive CD4 clonotypes. A generally larger estimated richness was seen in naive subsets than in memory subsets.

How the authors handled the data: Junction-only sequences produced by ImmunoSEQ had no quality scores, so filtering differed. TCRdb's table, derived via immunoSEQ multiplex PCR, lists solely in-frame clones and lacks some. That table is the source of V, J and clone size, and D and trimming were worked out from the DNA. The table has over a million clones, 65% to 80% seen once. A word on this clone: Its antigen is still unknown.

The V and J ends lost 5 bases and 2 bases, in that order; junction bases with no gene match: 11. Germline lookup yields CDR1 WSHSY and CDR2 SAAADI. There are 16 residues in the CDR3. Input material: memory CD4+ T cells sorted from blood. Sample subset: CD45RA-negative fraction. This sequence originates from a young man in good health. The V call is TRBV10-2, the J call TRBJ2-7; 8 positions match TRBD2. The DNA for the CDR3 is TGCGCCAGCAGTCGACTAGGGGATAGCGGGGCCTACGAGCAGTACTTC. Translated, it gives CASSRLGDSGAYEQYF.